These T cell receptor beta chains were read from a single sample in a study of metastatic and nonmetastatic thyroid tumors. MiXCR reprocessed the PCR reads for TCRdb. This table has some 41,000 clones, under 4% appearing once. Specimen: blood. The receptors come from a female donor with papillary thyroid cancer or a benign thyroid nodule (not recorded which). Some clones in this sample may be carry-over from other donors' samples. The CDR3 runs from the conserved cysteine through the conserved F or W. Each record gives: CDR3 DNA, CDR3 protein, clone size, V gene, J gene, D gene. A D gene is named only where the DNA matches it firmly. For some rows the clone size is stated as once, few or many, or as a class when expanded; others skip it.

CDR3 DNA: TGTGCCAGCAGCTTGAGTGGGGGTGAGCAGTACTTC
CDR3 protein: CASSLSGGEQYF
clone size: many
V gene: TRBV5-6
J gene: TRBJ2-7
D gene: .

CDR3 DNA: TGCGCCAGCAGTAGGAATAGAAACACAGATACGCAGTATTTT
CDR3 protein: CASSRNRNTDTQYF
clone size: .
V gene: TRBV4-1
J gene: TRBJ2-3
D gene: .

CDR3 DNA: TGCGCCAGCAGCTTGGGGGCGGCCTCCTACAATGAGCAGTTCTTC
CDR3 protein: CASSLGAASYNEQFF
clone size: few
V gene: TRBV5-1
J gene: TRBJ2-1
D gene: .

CDR3 DNA: TGTGCCAGCAGCGTAAGAGCGGGAGAACCGAACTCCTACAATGAGCAGTTCTTC
CDR3 protein: CASSVRAGEPNSYNEQFF
clone size: many
V gene: TRBV9
J gene: TRBJ2-1
D gene: TRBD2

CDR3 DNA: TGTGCCAGCAGTTACTCAGGCGGGACCACCTACGAGCAGTACTTC
CDR3 protein: CASSYSGGTTYEQYF
clone size: few
V gene: TRBV12-3/TRBV12-4
J gene: TRBJ2-7
D gene: .

CDR3 DNA: TGTGCCAGCAGCTTAGGATCCCTTTCGGCGAGAAACACCATATATTTT
CDR3 protein: CASSLGSLSARNTIYF
clone size: many
V gene: TRBV7-6
J gene: TRBJ1-3
D gene: .

CDR3 DNA: TGTGCCAGCAGTCCCTCGGGGGCGAATTTCGGCTACACCTTC
CDR3 protein: CASSPSGANFGYTF
clone size: .
V gene: TRBV27
J gene: TRBJ1-2
D gene: .

CDR3 DNA: TGTGCCACCAGTGAGCAGGGGGCGGACACCGGGGAGCTGTTTTTT
CDR3 protein: CATSEQGADTGELFF
clone size: few
V gene: TRBV24-1
J gene: TRBJ2-2
D gene: TRBD1

CDR3 DNA: TGTGCCAGCAGGTCTTTCTATGGCTACACCTTC
CDR3 protein: CASRSFYGYTF
clone size: few
V gene: TRBV28
J gene: TRBJ1-2
D gene: .

CDR3 DNA: TGCGCCAGCAGCCCAAGGACTAGCGGGAGTGGCGAGCAGTACTTC
CDR3 protein: CASSPRTSGSGEQYF
clone size: many
V gene: TRBV5-1
J gene: TRBJ2-7
D gene: TRBD2

CDR3 DNA: TGTGCCAGCAGAGGCGGGACAGGGAAAGAAAAACTGTTTTTT
CDR3 protein: CASRGGTGKEKLFF
clone size: .
V gene: TRBV2
J gene: TRBJ1-4
D gene: TRBD1

CDR3 DNA: TGTGCCACTCAAGCGGGAGGACCCACAGATACGCAGTATTTT
CDR3 protein: CATQAGGPTDTQYF
clone size: many
V gene: TRBV10-3
J gene: TRBJ2-3
D gene: TRBD2

CDR3 DNA: TGTGCCAGCAGCTTACTACTAGCGGGAGGCGGGGAGACCCAGTACTTC
CDR3 protein: CASSLLLAGGGETQYF
clone size: many
V gene: TRBV7-9
J gene: TRBJ2-5
D gene: TRBD2

CDR3 DNA: TGTGCCAGCAGTTCCCCCGAGAGGGGGCGAACAAATGAGCAGTTCTTC
CDR3 protein: CASSSPERGRTNEQFF
clone size: medium-sized
V gene: TRBV6-1
J gene: TRBJ2-1
D gene: TRBD1

CDR3 DNA: TGCGCCAGCAGCATGAAGGGACTAGCGGGAGATAATTTCTTC
CDR3 protein: CASSMKGLAGDNFF
clone size: many
V gene: TRBV5-1
J gene: TRBJ2-1
D gene: TRBD2

CDR3 DNA: TGTGCCAGCAGCGTAGAGGGACACCCCCGGGATCTTGGCTACACCTTC
CDR3 protein: CASSVEGHPRDLGYTF
clone size: many
V gene: TRBV9
J gene: TRBJ1-2
D gene: .

CDR3 DNA: TGTGCCACCAGTGCAGCAGGGGCTCATCAGCCCCAGCATTTT
CDR3 protein: CATSAAGAHQPQHF
clone size: many
V gene: TRBV24-1
J gene: TRBJ1-5
D gene: .

CDR3 DNA: TGCAGTGCTAGAGATCGCGACAGTGGGAGGGAGCAGTACTTC
CDR3 protein: CSARDRDSGREQYF
clone size: .
V gene: TRBV20-1
J gene: TRBJ2-7
D gene: .

CDR3 DNA: TGTGCCTGCGGGGGCGATGTTCTCTCTGGAAACACCATATATTTT
CDR3 protein: CACGGDVLSGNTIYF
clone size: few
V gene: TRBV30
J gene: TRBJ1-3
D gene: .

CDR3 DNA: TGTGCCAGCAACGAGGGTCGGGGCTACACCTTC
CDR3 protein: CASNEGRGYTF
clone size: once
V gene: TRBV28
J gene: TRBJ1-2
D gene: .

CDR3 DNA: TGCAGTGCTAGAGCCCTCCGGGCCGAGGCGAGTGGCTACACCTTC
CDR3 protein: CSARALRAEASGYTF
clone size: medium-sized
V gene: TRBV20-1
J gene: TRBJ1-2
D gene: .

CDR3 DNA: TGTGCCAGCAGCGAGAGCGGGAGGTTGTACGAGCAGTACTTC
CDR3 protein: CASSESGRLYEQYF
clone size: many
V gene: TRBV5-6
J gene: TRBJ2-7
D gene: TRBD2